This T cell receptor (beta chain) was found in a study of cytomegalovirus exposure and HLA in healthy donors. Only in-frame clones appear in the TCRdb table, and some are missing; sequencing was by immunoSEQ multiplex PCR. The sample has around 150,000 clones, nearly 90% seen once; the top ten hold 3.5% to 4.5%. The CDR3 covers 16 residues. The V gene end was trimmed by 3 bases and the J gene end by 6 bases; junction bases not matched to a gene: 9. Germline-derived CDR1 and CDR2 are SGHRS and YFSETQ. The chain joins TRBV5-1 to TRBJ2-1; 10 bases agree with TRBD2. Sequenced material: PBMCs. The sequence was obtained from a man younger than 35 in good health and CMV-seropositive. In DNA, the CDR3 is TGCGCCAGCAGCTCACCCAGGACTAGCGGAGTCAATGAGCAGTTCTTC. This encodes CASSSPRTSGVNEQFF. The full variable domain, rest sourced from reference TRBV5-1 and TRBJ2-1, is KAGVTQTPRYLIKTRGQQVTLSCSPISGHRSVSWYQQTPGQGLQFLFEYFSETQRNKGNFPGRFSGRQFSNSRSEMNVSTLELGDSALYLCASSSPRTSGVNEQFFGPGTRLTVL.